The T cell receptor (beta chain) described here comes from a study of OX40 agonist ivuxolimab in advanced cancers. Background on the study: Patients receiving dose escalation had hepatocellular carcinoma, melanoma, renal cell or head and neck cancer. Age averaged about 62 years (range about 23 to 80), and 70% to 85% were male. Partial responses were achieved by three patients: one hepatocellular carcinoma, two cutaneous melanoma. Study observations and caveats: CD8+ T cells were the subset that, on average, had more expanded clones than CD4+.

The V and J ends lost 3 bases and 1 base, in that order; junction bases with no gene match: 9. This CDR3 is 16 amino acids long. From germline, CDR1 is SQVTM and CDR2 ANQGSEA. Notes on this clone: Its specificity is unknown.

Produced via immunoSEQ multiplex PCR; TCRdb's table is partial and in-frame only. The sample includes 55,000 to 65,000 clones, less than 85% of them seen just once. The V gene is TRBV29-1, the J gene TRBJ2-1; 7 bases align to TRBD2. This sequence was found in an adult with an advanced solid tumor such as melanoma, head and neck, liver or kidney cancer. The specimen comprised CD4+ or CD8+ T cells sorted from blood, sampled in a trial of the OX40 agonist ivuxolimab. The CDR3 DNA sequence: TGCAGCGTTGAGGCTAGCGGAGCCCTATCCTACAATGAGCAGTTCTTC. Protein: CSVEASGALSYNEQFF.